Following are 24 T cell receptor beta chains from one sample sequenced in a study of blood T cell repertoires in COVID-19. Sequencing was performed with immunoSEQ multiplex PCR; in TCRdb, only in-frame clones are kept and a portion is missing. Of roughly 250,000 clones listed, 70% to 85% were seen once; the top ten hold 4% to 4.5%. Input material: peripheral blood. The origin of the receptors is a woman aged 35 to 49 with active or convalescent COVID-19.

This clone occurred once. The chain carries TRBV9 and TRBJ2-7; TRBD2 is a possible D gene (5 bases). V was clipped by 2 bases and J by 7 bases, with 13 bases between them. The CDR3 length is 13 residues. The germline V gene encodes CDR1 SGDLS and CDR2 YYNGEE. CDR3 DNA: TGTGCCAGCAGCGTCCTGACTATGAGGGAGCAGTACGTC. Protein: CASSVLTMREQYV.

The CDR3 nucleotides are TGTGCCAGCAGCTTAGGAGTAGCGGGGGCTACCGGGGAGCTGTTTTTT. This codes for CASSLGVAGATGELFF. The chain uses TRBV13 and TRBJ2-2; 9 bases agree with TRBD2. This CDR3 is 16 amino acids long. CDR1 PRHDT and CDR2 FYEKMQ come from the germline V gene (reference sequence). Trimming at V came to 0 bases and at J to 5 bases, leaving 4 bases not matched to a gene.

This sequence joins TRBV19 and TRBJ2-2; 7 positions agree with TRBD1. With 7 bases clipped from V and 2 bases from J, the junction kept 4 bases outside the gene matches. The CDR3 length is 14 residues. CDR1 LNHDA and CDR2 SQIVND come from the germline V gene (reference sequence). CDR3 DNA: TGTGCCAGTAAGAGACAGGGCAACACCGGGGAGCTGTTTTTT. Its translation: CASKRQGNTGELFF.

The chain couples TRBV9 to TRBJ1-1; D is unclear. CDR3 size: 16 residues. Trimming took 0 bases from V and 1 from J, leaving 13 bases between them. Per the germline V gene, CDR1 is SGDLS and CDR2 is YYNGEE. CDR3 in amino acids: CASSVVGGTWNTEAFF. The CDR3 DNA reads TGTGCCAGCAGCGTAGTAGGCGGAACTTGGAACACTGAAGCTTTCTTT.

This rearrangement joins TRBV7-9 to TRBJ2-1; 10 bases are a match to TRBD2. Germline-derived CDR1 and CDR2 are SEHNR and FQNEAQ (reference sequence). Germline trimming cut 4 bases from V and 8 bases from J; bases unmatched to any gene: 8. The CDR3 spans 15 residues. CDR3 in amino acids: CASSSQRGGRDEQFF. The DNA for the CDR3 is TGTGCCAGCAGCTCTCAGCGGGGGGGCCGCGATGAGCAGTTCTTC. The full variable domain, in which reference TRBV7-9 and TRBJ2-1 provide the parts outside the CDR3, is DTGVSQNPRHKITKRGQNVTFRCDPISEHNRLYWYRQTLGQGPEFLTYFQNEAQLEKSRLLSDRFSAERPKGSFSTLEIQRTEQGDSAMYLCASSSQRGGRDEQFFGPGTRLTVL.

The CDR3 region is CASSTRQYMREQYF. CDR3 bases: TGTGCCAGTAGTACCCGACAGTATATGAGGGAGCAGTACTTC. The chain combines TRBV19 with TRBJ2-7; a weak D match, TRBD1 (5 bases). Per germline, CDR1 LNHDA and CDR2 SQIVND (reference sequence). Trimming took off 4 bases at V and 7 bases at J, with 17 bases between the two ends. The CDR3 runs to 14 residues.

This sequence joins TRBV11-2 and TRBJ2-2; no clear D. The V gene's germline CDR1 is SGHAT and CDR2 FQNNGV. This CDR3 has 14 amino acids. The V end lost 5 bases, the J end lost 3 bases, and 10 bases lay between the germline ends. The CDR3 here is CASSHLEDTGELFF. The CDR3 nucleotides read TGTGCCAGCAGCCACCTAGAGGACACCGGGGAGCTGTTTTTT.

CDR3 DNA sequence: TGCGCCAGCAGTGACCCTGGGGAGGCGGGCAATGAGCAGTTCTTC. This gives the protein CASSDPGEAGNEQFF. V is TRBV10-1 and J is TRBJ2-1; perhaps TRBD2 as D (6 bases). The CDR3 is made up of 15 amino acids. Germline lookup yields CDR1 WNHNN and CDR2 SYGVQD (reference sequence). Trimming cost V 3 bases and J 6 bases, with 15 bases left between them.

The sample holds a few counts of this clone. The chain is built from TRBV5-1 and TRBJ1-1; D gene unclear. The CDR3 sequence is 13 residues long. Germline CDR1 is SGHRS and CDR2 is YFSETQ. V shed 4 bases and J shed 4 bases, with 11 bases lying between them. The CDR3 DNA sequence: TGCGCCAGCAGCACCGGACGGGGCACTGAAGCTTTCTTT. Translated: CASSTGRGTEAFF.

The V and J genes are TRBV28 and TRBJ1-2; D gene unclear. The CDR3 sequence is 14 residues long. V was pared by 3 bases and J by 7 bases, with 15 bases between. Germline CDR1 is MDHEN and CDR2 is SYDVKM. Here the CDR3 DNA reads TGTGCCAGCAGTTTGTCCCCGATTGGAGGTGGCTACACCTTC. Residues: CASSLSPIGGGYTF.

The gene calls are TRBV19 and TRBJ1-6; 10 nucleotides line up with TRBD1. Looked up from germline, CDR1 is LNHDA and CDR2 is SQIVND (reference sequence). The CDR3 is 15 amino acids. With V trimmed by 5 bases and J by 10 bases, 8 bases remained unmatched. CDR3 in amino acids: CASSRQGAFGSPLHF. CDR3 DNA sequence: TGTGCCAGTAGTCGACAGGGGGCCTTCGGGTCACCCCTCCACTTT.

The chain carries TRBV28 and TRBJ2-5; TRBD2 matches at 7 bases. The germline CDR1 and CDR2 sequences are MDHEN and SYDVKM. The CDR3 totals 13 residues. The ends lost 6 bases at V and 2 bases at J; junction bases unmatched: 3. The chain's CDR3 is CASRPGGQETQYF. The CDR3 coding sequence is TGTGCCAGCAGGCCGGGAGGTCAAGAGACCCAGTACTTC.

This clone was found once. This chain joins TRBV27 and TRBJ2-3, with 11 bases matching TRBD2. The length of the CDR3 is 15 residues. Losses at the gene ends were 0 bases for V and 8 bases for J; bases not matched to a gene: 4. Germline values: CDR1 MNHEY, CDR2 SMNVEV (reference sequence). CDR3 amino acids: CASSLSSGRGGTQYF. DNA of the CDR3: TGTGCCAGCAGTTTATCTAGCGGGAGGGGGGGTACGCAGTATTTT.

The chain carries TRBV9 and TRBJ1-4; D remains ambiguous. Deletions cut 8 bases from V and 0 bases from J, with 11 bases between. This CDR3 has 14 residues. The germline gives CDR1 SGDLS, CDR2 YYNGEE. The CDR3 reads CASSSLATNEKLFF. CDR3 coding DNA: TGTGCCAGTTCGTCTTTAGCAACTAATGAAAAACTGTTTTTT.

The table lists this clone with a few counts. Written as DNA, the CDR3 is TGTGCCAGCAGCAAAGTAGGGGGCCTGAGGAACACTGAAGCTTTCTTT. It translates to CASSKVGGLRNTEAFF. The rearrangement links TRBV21-1 to TRBJ1-1; the table assigns TRBD1, which was not confirmed against the DNA. TRBV21-1 constitutes a pseudogene. The CDR3 extends over 16 amino acids.

The CDR3 sequence is CASSTSPVRSPLHF. DNA for the CDR3: TGTGCCAGCAGCACATCCCCGGTGAGGTCACCCCTCCACTTT. The chain recombines TRBV9 with TRBJ1-6, with D unresolved. This CDR3 has 14 amino acids. Germline-derived CDR1 and CDR2 are SGDLS and YYNGEE. V was trimmed by 4 bases and J by 10 bases, leaving 15 bases between them. Filled out from reference TRBV9 and TRBJ1-6, the complete variable domain reads DSGVTQTPKHLITATGQRVTLRCSPRSGDLSVYWYQQSLDQGLQFLIQYYNGEERAKGNILERFSAQQFPDLHSELNLSSLELGDSALYFCASSTSPVRSPLHFGNGTRLTVT.

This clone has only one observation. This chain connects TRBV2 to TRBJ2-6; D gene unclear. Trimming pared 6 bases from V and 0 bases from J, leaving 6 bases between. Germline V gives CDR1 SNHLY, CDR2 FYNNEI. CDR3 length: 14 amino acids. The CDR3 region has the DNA TGTGCCAGCAGAAGTAGCTCTGGGGCCAACGTCCTGACTTTC. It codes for CASRSSSGANVLTF.

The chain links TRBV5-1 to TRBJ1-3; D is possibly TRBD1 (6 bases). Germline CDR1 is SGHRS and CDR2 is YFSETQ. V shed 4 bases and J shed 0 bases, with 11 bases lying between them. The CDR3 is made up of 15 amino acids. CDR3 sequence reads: CASSPTGSSGNTIYF. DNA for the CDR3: TGCGCCAGCAGCCCTACAGGGAGCTCTGGAAACACCATATATTTT.

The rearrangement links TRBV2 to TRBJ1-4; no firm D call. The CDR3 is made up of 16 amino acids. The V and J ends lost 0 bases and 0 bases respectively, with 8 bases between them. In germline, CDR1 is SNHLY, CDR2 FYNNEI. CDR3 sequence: CASSEAMRATNEKLFF. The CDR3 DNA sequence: TGTGCCAGCAGTGAAGCGATGAGGGCAACTAATGAAAAACTGTTTTTT.

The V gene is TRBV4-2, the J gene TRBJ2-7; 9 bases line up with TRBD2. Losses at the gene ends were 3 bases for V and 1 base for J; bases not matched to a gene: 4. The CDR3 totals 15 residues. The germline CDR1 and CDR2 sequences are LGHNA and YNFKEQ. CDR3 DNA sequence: TGTGCCAGCAGCCATGAGGCGGGGGGGTCCTACGAGCAGTACTTC. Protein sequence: CASSHEAGGSYEQYF.

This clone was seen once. The CDR3 is CASSWGRGQPQHF. The CDR3 nucleotides are TGTGCCAGCAGTTGGGGCAGGGGACAGCCCCAGCATTTT. This chain uses TRBV6-5 with TRBJ1-5; perhaps TRBD1 as D (6 bases). The CDR3 has 13 residues. CDR1 and CDR2 from the germline V gene are MNHEY and SVGAGI. V was cut by 4 bases and J by 7 bases, with 11 bases left in between.

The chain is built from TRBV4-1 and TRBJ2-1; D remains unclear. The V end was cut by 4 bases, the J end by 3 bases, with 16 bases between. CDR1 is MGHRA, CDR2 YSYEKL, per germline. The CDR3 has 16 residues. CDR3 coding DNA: TGCGCCAGCAGCCCGGAGAGATTTGTCGGCTACAATGAGCAGTTCTTC. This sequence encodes CASSPERFVGYNEQFF.

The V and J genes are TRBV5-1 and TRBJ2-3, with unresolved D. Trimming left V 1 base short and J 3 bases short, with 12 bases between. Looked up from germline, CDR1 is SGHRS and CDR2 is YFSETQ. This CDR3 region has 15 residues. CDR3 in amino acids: CASSLLGRETDTQYF. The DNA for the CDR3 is TGCGCCAGCAGCTTGCTCGGTCGAGAGACAGATACGCAGTATTTT.

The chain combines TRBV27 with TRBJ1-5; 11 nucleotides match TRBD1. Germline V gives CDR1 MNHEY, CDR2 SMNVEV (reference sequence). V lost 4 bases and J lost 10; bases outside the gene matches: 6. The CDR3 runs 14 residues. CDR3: CASSYGQGAKPQHF. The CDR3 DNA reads TGTGCCAGCAGTTACGGACAGGGGGCCAAACCCCAGCATTTT.